This T cell receptor beta chain was sequenced for a study of T cells in Graves' hyperthyroidism and ophthalmopathy. General study results and limits: Most thyroid clonotypes expanded above 0.001 appeared in blood too.

Amplification of TCR beta CDR3 regions was performed using RNA transcripts as template. RT-PCR in the first round (using the HTBI primer set) targeted the TCR CDR3. TCRdb itself ran the multiplex PCR reads through MiXCR, one entry per CDR3 protein. The sample lists 600,000 to 850,000 distinct CDR3 sequences, around 20% occurring once. This clonotype appeared a few times. What it binds is unknown. The sample consisted of blood. This clonotype was sampled from a woman in her forties or fifties with Graves' hyperthyroidism that later progressed to Graves' ophthalmopathy.

CDR3 sequence (DNA): TGCAGTGCTAGAGGGGGTCTCTATGCCGAGACCCAGTACTTC. Amino acid sequence: CSARGGLYAETQYF. V usage is TRBV20-1 and J usage is TRBJ2-5, with unresolved D. V lost 1 base and J 5 bases, leaving 14 bases between the germline ends. The V gene's germline CDR1 is DFQATT and CDR2 SNEGSKA (reference sequence). The CDR3 is 14 amino acids.